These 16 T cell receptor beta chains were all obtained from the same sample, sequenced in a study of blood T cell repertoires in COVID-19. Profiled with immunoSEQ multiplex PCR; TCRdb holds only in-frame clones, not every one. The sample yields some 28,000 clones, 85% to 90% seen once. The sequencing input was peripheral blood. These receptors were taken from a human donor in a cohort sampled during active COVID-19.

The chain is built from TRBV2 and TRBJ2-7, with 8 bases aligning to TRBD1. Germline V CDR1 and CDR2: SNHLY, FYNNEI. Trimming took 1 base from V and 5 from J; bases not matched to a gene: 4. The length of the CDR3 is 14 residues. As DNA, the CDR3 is TGTGCCAGCAGTGAAGACAGGGGGGCTAACGAGCAGTACTTC. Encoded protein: CASSEDRGANEQYF.

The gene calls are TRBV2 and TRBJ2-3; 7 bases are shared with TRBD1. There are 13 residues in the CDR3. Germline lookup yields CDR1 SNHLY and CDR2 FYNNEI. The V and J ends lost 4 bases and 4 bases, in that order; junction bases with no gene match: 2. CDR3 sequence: CASSGQGADTQYF. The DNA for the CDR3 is TGTGCCAGCAGTGGACAGGGCGCAGATACGCAGTATTTT.

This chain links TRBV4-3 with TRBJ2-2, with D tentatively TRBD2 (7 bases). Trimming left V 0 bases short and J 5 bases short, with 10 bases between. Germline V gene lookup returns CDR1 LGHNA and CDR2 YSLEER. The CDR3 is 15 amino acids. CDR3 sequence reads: CASSQEEGGTGELFF. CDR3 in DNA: TGCGCCAGCAGCCAAGAGGAGGGGGGGACCGGGGAGCTGTTTTTT.

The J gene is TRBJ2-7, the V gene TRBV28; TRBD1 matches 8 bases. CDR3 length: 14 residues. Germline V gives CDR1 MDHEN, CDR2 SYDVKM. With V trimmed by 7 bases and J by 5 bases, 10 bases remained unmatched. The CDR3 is CASIDPGGRNEQYF. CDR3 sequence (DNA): TGTGCCAGCATTGATCCAGGGGGCCGGAACGAGCAGTACTTC.

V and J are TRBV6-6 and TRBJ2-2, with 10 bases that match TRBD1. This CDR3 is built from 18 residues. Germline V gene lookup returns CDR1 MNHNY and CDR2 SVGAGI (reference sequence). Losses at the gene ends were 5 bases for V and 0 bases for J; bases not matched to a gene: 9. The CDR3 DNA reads TGTGCCAGCAGTCTTCCGGGACAGGGGCGACCGAACACCGGGGAGCTGTTTTTT. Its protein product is CASSLPGQGRPNTGELFF.

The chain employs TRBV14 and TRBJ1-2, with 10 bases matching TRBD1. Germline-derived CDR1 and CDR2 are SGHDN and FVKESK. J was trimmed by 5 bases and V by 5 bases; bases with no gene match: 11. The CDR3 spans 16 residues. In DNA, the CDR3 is TGTGCCAGCAGCACCTCCGGGACAGGGGTCTGGTATGGCTACACCTTC. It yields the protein CASSTSGTGVWYGYTF.

The CDR3 loop reads CASSVGGGTPTYEQYF. Written as DNA, the CDR3 is TGTGCCAGCAGCGTAGGTGGGGGGACCCCCACCTACGAGCAGTACTTC. The chain combines TRBV9 with TRBJ2-7; the D gene is possibly TRBD2 (6 bases). CDR1 and CDR2 from the germline V gene are SGDLS and YYNGEE. The CDR3 contains 16 residues. The germline V and J ends were trimmed by 0 bases and 2 bases, with 15 bases remaining between them.

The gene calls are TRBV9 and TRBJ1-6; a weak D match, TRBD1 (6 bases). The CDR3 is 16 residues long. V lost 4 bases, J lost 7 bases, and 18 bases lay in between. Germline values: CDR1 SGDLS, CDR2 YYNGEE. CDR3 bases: TGTGCCAGCAGCCCAACCGGGACAAGTACCAATTCACCCCTCCACTTT. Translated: CASSPTGTSTNSPLHF.

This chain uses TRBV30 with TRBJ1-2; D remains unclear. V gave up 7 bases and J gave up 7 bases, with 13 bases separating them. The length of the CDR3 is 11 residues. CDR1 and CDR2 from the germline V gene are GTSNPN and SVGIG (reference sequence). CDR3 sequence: CALEEAGGYTF. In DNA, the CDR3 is TGTGCCTTGGAGGAAGCAGGTGGCTACACCTTC.

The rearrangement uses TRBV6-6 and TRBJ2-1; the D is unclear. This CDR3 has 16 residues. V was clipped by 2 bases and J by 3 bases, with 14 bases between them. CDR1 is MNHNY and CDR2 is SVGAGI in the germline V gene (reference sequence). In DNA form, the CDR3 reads TGTGCCAGCAGTTACGGAGACGGAAGAAGCTACAATGAGCAGTTCTTC. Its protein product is CASSYGDGRSYNEQFF.

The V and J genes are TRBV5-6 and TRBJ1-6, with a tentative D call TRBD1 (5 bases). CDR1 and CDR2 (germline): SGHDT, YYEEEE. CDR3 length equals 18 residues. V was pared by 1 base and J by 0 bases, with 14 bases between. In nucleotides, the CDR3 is TGTGCCAGCAGCTTGCGGCCCTTCGGGGGCTCCTATAATTCACCCCTCCACTTT. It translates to CASSLRPFGGSYNSPLHF.

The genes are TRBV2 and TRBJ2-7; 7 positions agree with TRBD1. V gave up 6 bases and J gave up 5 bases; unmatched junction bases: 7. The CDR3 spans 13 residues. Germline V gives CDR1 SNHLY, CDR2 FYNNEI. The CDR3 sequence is CASRGWDSHEQYF. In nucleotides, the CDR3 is TGTGCCAGCAGAGGATGGGACAGTCACGAGCAGTACTTC.

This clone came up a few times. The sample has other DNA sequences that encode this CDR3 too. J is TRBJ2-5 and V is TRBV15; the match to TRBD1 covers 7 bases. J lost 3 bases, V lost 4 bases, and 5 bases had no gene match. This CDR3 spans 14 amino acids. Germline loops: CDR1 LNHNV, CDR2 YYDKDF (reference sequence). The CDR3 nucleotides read TGTGCCACCAGCAAAGATGGGACAGAAGAGACCCAGTACTTC. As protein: CATSKDGTEETQYF.

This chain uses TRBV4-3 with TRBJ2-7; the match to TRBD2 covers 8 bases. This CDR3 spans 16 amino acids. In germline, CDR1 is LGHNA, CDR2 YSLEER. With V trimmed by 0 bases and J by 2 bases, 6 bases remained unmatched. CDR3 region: CASSQDPGRGAYEQYF. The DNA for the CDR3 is TGCGCCAGCAGCCAAGACCCCGGGAGGGGGGCCTACGAGCAGTACTTC.

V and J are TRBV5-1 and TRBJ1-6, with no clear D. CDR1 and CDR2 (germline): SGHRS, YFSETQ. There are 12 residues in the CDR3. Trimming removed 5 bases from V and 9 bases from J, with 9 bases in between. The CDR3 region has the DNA TGCGCCAGCAGTCCTAATAGTTCACCCCTCCACTTT. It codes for CASSPNSSPLHF.

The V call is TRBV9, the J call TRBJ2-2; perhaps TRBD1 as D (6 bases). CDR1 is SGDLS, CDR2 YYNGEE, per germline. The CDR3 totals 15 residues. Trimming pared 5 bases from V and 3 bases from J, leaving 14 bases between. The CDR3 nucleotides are TGTGCCAGCAGGGCACAGGGTTTCGACACCGGGGAGCTGTTTTTT. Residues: CASRAQGFDTGELFF. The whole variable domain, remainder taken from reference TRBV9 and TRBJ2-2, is DSGVTQTPKHLITATGQRVTLRCSPRSGDLSVYWYQQSLDQGLQFLIQYYNGEERAKGNILERFSAQQFPDLHSELNLSSLELGDSALYFCASRAQGFDTGELFFGEGSRLTVL.